These 8 T cell receptor beta chains were all obtained from the same sample, sequenced in a study of regulatory T cells in long-lasting Graves disease. Researchers made TCR beta libraries by using iRepertoire HTBI primers and running Arm-PCR on CDR3 regions. TCRdb re-called the multiplex PCR reads with MiXCR, one entry per CDR3 protein. The data hold hundreds of thousands of distinct CDR3 sequences, with 16% observed a single time. Time point of the sample: newly diagnosed GD, antithyroid drugs for less than 3 months. RNA isolated from PBMCs was used to make the TCR library. These data were likewise used in another study, on T cells in Graves' hyperthyroidism and ophthalmopathy.

The sample was peripheral blood mononuclear cells (PBMCs), taken at new diagnosis, from a patient treated with antithyroid drugs. These receptor sequences come from a woman in her thirties with Graves disease.

Only a few counts were recorded for this clonotype. The chain uses TRBV9 and TRBJ1-4, with a possible D match to TRBD1 (6 bases). V lost 0 bases and J 6 bases, leaving 12 bases between the germline ends. Per germline, CDR1 SGDLS and CDR2 YYNGEE. The CDR3 contains 15 residues. Here the CDR3 DNA reads TGTGCCAGCAGCGTAGGAGGCAGGGGAGATGAAAAACTGTTTTTT. Translation gives CASSVGGRGDEKLFF. Complete variable domain (other parts from reference TRBV9 and TRBJ1-4): DSGVTQTPKHLITATGQRVTLRCSPRSGDLSVYWYQQSLDQGLQFLIQYYNGEERAKGNILERFSAQQFPDLHSELNLSSLELGDSALYFCASSVGGRGDEKLFFGSGTQLSVL.

This clonotype showed up just a few times. The gene calls are TRBV24-1 and TRBJ2-1; D could derive from TRBD1 or TRBD2 (5 bases each). CDR3 size: 18 residues. The V end was cut by 7 bases, the J end by 5 bases, with 26 bases between. Germline V gene data show CDR1 as KGHDR and CDR2 as SFDVKD. CDR3 DNA: TGTGCCACCAGCTTAGGACGGATTGAAACCCCGGGGCACAATGAGCAGTTCTTC. It encodes CATSLGRIETPGHNEQFF.

This clonotype was seen a handful of times. This chain connects TRBV3-1 to TRBJ1-2, with 7 nucleotides matching TRBD1. Germline CDR1 and CDR2: LGHDT and YNNKEL (reference sequence). The V segment lost 2 bases and the J segment 6 bases; nucleotides outside the gene matches: 12. CDR3 length: 16 residues. CDR3 coding DNA: TGTGCCAGCAGCCAACCCCGAGGACAGGCCAGGGATGGCTACACCTTC. As protein: CASSQPRGQARDGYTF. The full variable domain, completed using reference TRBV3-1 and TRBJ1-2, is DTAVSQTPKYLVTQMGNDKSIKCEQNLGHDTMYWYKQDSKKFLKIMFSYNNKELIINETVPNRFSPKSPDKAHLNLHINSLELGDSAVYFCASSQPRGQARDGYTFGSGTRLTVV.

This clonotype was counted many times. The chain employs TRBV12-3 or TRBV12-4 and TRBJ2-1; 7 nucleotides agree with TRBD2. V shed 7 bases and J 5 bases; nucleotides not matched to a gene: 11. The CDR3 has 15 amino acids. The CDR3 sequence: CASTISGIVNNEQFF. CDR3 bases: TGTGCCAGCACCATCAGCGGGATCGTAAACAATGAGCAGTTCTTC.

The sample holds many counts of this clonotype. The chain links TRBV7-2 to TRBJ1-1, with no clear D. V was clipped by 1 base and J by 1 base, with 7 bases between them. CDR3 length: 14 residues. Per germline, CDR1 SGHTA and CDR2 FQGNSA. This chain's CDR3 is CASSLGLQNTEAFF. The CDR3 nucleotides read TGTGCCAGCAGCTTAGGGCTCCAGAACACTGAAGCTTTCTTT.

This clonotype was recorded many times. This chain connects TRBV20-1 to TRBJ1-6; 10 bases are a match to TRBD1. V dropped 0 bases and J dropped 8; count of bases not matched to a gene: 10. Germline values: CDR1 DFQATT, CDR2 SNEGSKA (reference sequence). The CDR3 totals 17 residues. The CDR3 DNA is TGCAGTGCTAGAGAGAGACAGGGGGCAATGGGCTATTCACCCCTCCACTTT. Translating it yields CSARERQGAMGYSPLHF.

This clonotype was observed a few times. This sequence joins TRBV5-1 and TRBJ1-1; D remains ambiguous. The germline gives CDR1 SGHRS, CDR2 YFSETQ. V lost 0 bases and J 8 bases, leaving 11 bases between the germline ends. The CDR3 is made up of 13 amino acids. The CDR3 here is CASSLEGLVEAFF. The CDR3 bases are TGCGCCAGCAGCTTGGAAGGGCTTGTAGAAGCTTTCTTT.

This clonotype came up many times. J is TRBJ1-5 and V is TRBV3-1; D is ambiguous. Per the germline V gene, CDR1 is LGHDT and CDR2 is YNNKEL (reference sequence). The length of the CDR3 is 14 residues. V shed 3 bases and J shed 1 base, with 7 bases lying between them. The CDR3 coding sequence is TGTGCCAGCAGCCAGTCAGGCAGCAATCAGCCCCAGCATTTT. The encoded protein is CASSQSGSNQPQHF.